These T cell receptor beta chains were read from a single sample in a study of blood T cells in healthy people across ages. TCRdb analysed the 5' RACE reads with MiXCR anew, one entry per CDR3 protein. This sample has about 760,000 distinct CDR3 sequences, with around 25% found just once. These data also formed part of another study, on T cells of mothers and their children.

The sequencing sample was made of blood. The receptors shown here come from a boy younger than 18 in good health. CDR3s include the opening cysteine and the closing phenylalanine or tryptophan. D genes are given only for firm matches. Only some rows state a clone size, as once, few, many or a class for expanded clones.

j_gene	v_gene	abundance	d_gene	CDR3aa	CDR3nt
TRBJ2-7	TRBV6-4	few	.	CASSEIRTSSYEQYF	TGTGCCAGCAGTGAAATCCGTACCAGCTCCTACGAGCAGTACTTC
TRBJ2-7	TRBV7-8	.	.	CASSTGTRGVHEQYF	TGTGCCAGCAGCACAGGGACCCGGGGGGTTCACGAGCAGTACTTC
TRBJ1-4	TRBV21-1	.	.	CASSNVVQGGEKLFF	TGTGCCAGCAGCAACGTTGTACAGGGGGGCGAAAAACTGTTTTTT
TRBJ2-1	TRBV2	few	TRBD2	CASSVTSGNNEQFF	TGTGCCAGCAGTGTGACTAGCGGGAACAATGAGCAGTTCTTC
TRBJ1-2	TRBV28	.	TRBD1	CASSFSRTGTPSYTF	TGTGCCAGCAGTTTTTCAAGGACAGGGACTCCCAGCTACACCTTC
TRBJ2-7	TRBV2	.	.	CASLTGGGINEQYF	TGTGCCAGCCTTACCGGAGGGGGAATTAACGAGCAGTACTTC
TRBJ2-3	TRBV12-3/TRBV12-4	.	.	CASSFRGTGSADTQYF	TGTGCCAGCAGTTTTCGGGGCACCGGGAGCGCAGATACGCAGTATTTC
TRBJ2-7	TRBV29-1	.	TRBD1	CSVQQGVEYEQYF	TGCAGCGTTCAACAGGGGGTTGAGTACGAGCAGTACTTC
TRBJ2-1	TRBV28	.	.	CASSFGGPYNEQFF	TGTGCCAGCAGTTTCGGGGGGCCCTACAATGAGCAGTTCTTC
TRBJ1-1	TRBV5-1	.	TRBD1	CASSLPSTGMVEAFF	TGCGCCAGCAGCTTGCCTTCGACAGGGATGGTTGAAGCTTTCTTT
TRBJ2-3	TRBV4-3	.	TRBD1	CASSQEETGGTTQYF	TGCGCCAGCAGCCAAGAGGAAACAGGGGGTACAACGCAGTATTTT
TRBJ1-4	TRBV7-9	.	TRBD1	CASSLLQTGEGTNEKLFF	TGTGCCAGCAGCTTACTACAGACAGGGGAGGGAACTAATGAAAAACTGTTTTTT
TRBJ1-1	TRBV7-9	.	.	CASSFRRGTEAFF	TGTGCCAGCAGCTTCCGGAGGGGCACTGAAGCTTTCTTT
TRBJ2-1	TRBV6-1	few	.	CAITVHSFNEQFF	TGTGCCATCACGGTTCACTCCTTTAATGAGCAGTTCTTC
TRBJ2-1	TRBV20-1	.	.	CSASPPESSYNEQFF	TGCAGTGCTAGTCCCCCGGAGAGCTCCTACAATGAGCAGTTCTTC
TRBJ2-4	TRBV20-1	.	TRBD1	CSARDYRGENIQYF	TGCAGTGCTAGAGATTACAGGGGGGAAAACATTCAGTACTTC
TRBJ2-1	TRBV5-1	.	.	CASRIDPSSYNEQFF	TGCGCCAGCAGAATCGACCCAAGCTCCTACAATGAGCAGTTCTTC
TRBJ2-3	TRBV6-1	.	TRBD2	CASNEREDPTDTQYF	TGTGCCAGCAACGAGCGGGAGGACCCCACAGATACGCAGTATTTT
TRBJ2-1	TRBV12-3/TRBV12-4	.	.	CASSRDRPNDEQFF	TGTGCCAGCAGCCGGGACCGTCCTAACGATGAGCAGTTCTTC
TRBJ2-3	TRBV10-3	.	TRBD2	CAISGTSVSTDTQYF	TGTGCCATCAGTGGGACTAGCGTGAGCACAGATACGCAGTATTTT
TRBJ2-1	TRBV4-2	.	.	CASSQGHYNEQFF	TGTGCCAGCAGCCAGGGACACTACAATGAGCAGTTCTTC
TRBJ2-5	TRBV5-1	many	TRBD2	CASTKREGLETQYF	TGCGCCAGCACGAAGCGGGAGGGCCTAGAGACCCAGTACTTC